This TCR beta chain was recorded in a study of Graves' ophthalmopathy and Graves' hyperthyroidism. Turning to the study itself: Peripheral blood collection took place at initial diagnosis, before any treatment.

The source of the PBMCs was less than 12 ml of fresh peripheral blood. Remarks on this clonotype: The target antigen is unknown. The junction departs from the called germline gene at one end, perhaps through a read error.

Amplification of the TCR beta CDR3 regions used RNA transcripts (as template). The first round was an RT-PCR with HTBI primers, and the second round was a multiplex PCR. TCRdb processed the multiplex PCR reads anew with MiXCR; each CDR3 protein has one entry. The sample consists of 200,000 to 250,000 distinct CDR3 sequences, 20% to 25% of them appearing once. Overall study findings and caveats: Predictions made by the model for ophthalmopathy progression reached 70.59% sensitivity and around 72% specificity. Clonotypes were expanded in thyroid at above 0.001 frequency, and most also appeared in blood.

The germline gives CDR1 ENHRY, CDR2 SYGVKD. This CDR3 spans 15 amino acids. Material: peripheral blood. The source is a woman in her forties or fifties with Graves' ophthalmopathy. The chain joins TRBV10-3 to TRBJ1-1; D not certain. The CDR3 region is CAISDSDPGNTEASF. DNA of the CDR3: TGTGCCATCAGTGATTCGGACCCGGGGAACACTGAAGCTTCCTTT.